One and the same sample provided the 9 T cell receptor beta chains below, sequenced in a study of OX40 agonist ivuxolimab in advanced cancers. Libraries were prepared through the immunoSEQ multiplex PCR assay. TCRdb limited this immuneACCESS table to in-frame rearrangements with V and J called. A share of clones is missing; checked studies link under half to unresolved V genes, and the rest is unexplained. This sample gives tens of thousands of clones in total; around 86% of them show up just once. In total, the top ten clones hold approximately 15% of the sample. This material consisted of CD4+ or CD8+ T cells sorted from blood, taken in a trial of the OX40 agonist ivuxolimab. Source of these receptors: an adult with an advanced solid tumor such as melanoma, head and neck, liver or kidney cancer.

The V gene is TRBV4-1, the J gene TRBJ1-1; D remains unclear. The V end was cut by 0 bases, the J end by 6 bases, with 14 bases between. The CDR3 length is 15 residues. Germline CDR1 is MGHRA and CDR2 is YSYEKL. The CDR3 coding sequence is TGCGCCAGCAGCCAAGATACGAACATCTTATCTGAAGCTTTCTTT. This codes for CASSQDTNILSEAFF.

The chain combines TRBV5-6 with TRBJ2-1; D might be TRBD2 (5 bases). This CDR3 spans 11 amino acids. Between the trimmed V and J ends, which lost 3 bases and 8 bases, there was a span of 6 bases. Germline lookup yields CDR1 SGHDT and CDR2 YYEEEE. The CDR3, as DNA: TGTGCCAGCAGCTGGGGAGATGAGCAGTTCTTC. It translates to CASSWGDEQFF.

The V gene is TRBV2, the J gene TRBJ2-7; D call uncertain. Trimming stripped 4 bases from V and 2 bases from J, with 9 bases between. The CDR3 contains 13 residues. From germline, CDR1 is SNHLY and CDR2 FYNNEI. This CDR3 is CASSGSTAYEQYF. The DNA for the CDR3 is TGTGCCAGCAGTGGGTCGACTGCCTACGAGCAGTACTTC.

DNA for the CDR3: TGTGCCAGCAGCCAAGGCCCGCTTGGCTATGGCTACACCTTC. This codes for CASSQGPLGYGYTF. The chain is built from TRBV7-6 and TRBJ1-2; D not certain. This CDR3 comprises 14 residues. Looked up from germline, CDR1 is SGHVS and CDR2 is FNYEAQ. Trimming stripped 5 bases from V and 4 bases from J, with 14 bases between.

This chain connects TRBV4-1 to TRBJ2-7; D call uncertain. The germline V gene has CDR1 MGHRA and CDR2 YSYEKL. V dropped 0 bases and J dropped 3 bases, with 12 bases sitting between them. This CDR3 comprises 15 residues. The CDR3 loop is CASSQDSGRFYEQYF. The CDR3 DNA sequence: TGCGCCAGCAGCCAAGATTCAGGACGGTTCTACGAGCAGTACTTC.

The chain joins TRBV7-8 to TRBJ1-1, with no clear D. Per the germline V gene, CDR1 is SGHVS and CDR2 is FQNEAQ. The CDR3 spans 13 residues. V lost 8 bases, J lost 4 bases, and 14 bases lay in between. In nucleotides, the CDR3 is TGTGCCAGCTCCAAGACCCTGGGCACTGAAGCTTTCTTT. Translation gives CASSKTLGTEAFF.

The genes are TRBV5-1 and TRBJ2-7, with D perhaps TRBD2 (5 bases). The V and J ends lost 4 bases and 0 bases respectively, with 11 bases between them. Germline CDR1 is SGHRS and CDR2 is YFSETQ. This CDR3 has 14 residues. CDR3 loop: CASSVGLDSYEQYF. CDR3 DNA: TGCGCCAGCAGCGTAGGACTGGACTCCTACGAGCAGTACTTC.

The rearrangement links TRBV6-5 to TRBJ1-6; D is perhaps TRBD1 (5 bases). The CDR3 sequence is 13 residues long. The germline V gene has CDR1 MNHEY and CDR2 SVGAGI. V lost 2 bases to trimming and J lost 10 bases, with 9 bases between them. The CDR3 coding sequence is TGTGCCAGCAGTTACGGGGCCAGGTCACCCCTCCACTTT. Protein: CASSYGARSPLHF.

The chain links TRBV7-9 to TRBJ2-7; 11 bases are a match to TRBD1. CDR1 is SEHNR and CDR2 is FQNEAQ in the germline V gene (reference sequence). Trimming took 2 bases from V and 2 from J; bases not matched to a gene: 5. The CDR3 consists of 16 residues. This chain's CDR3 is CASSLPPGQGAYEQYF. In DNA form, the CDR3 reads TGTGCCAGCAGCTTACCCCCGGGACAGGGGGCCTACGAGCAGTACTTC.